The 17 T cell receptor beta chains below all came from one sample that was sequenced in a study of T cell changes during pregnancy in multiple sclerosis. The table came from immunoSEQ multiplex PCR; TCRdb's copy has only in-frame clones and leaves some out. The sample shows roughly 52,000 clones, around 89% of them seen only once. The sample in question was CD4+ T cells from peripheral blood mononuclear cells, obtained in the first trimester of pregnancy. The receptors originated from a female donor with multiple sclerosis, enrolled in a pregnancy study.

V usage is TRBV7-6 and J usage is TRBJ2-1, with 12 bases matching TRBD1. Germline-derived CDR1 and CDR2 are SGHVS and FNYEAQ. The V and J ends lost 5 bases and 9 bases, in that order; junction bases with no gene match: 8. The length of the CDR3 is 15 residues. DNA for the CDR3: TGTGCCAGCAGCCCTAGGGACAGGGGGCGATCTGAGCAGTTCTTC. It is translated as CASSPRDRGRSEQFF.

V is TRBV7-9 and J is TRBJ2-1, with TRBD2 identical over 8 bases. The CDR3 runs 17 residues. The trim removed 6 bases at V and 2 bases at J, leaving 12 bases unmatched. Germline CDR1 reads SEHNR; CDR2 reads FQNEAQ (reference sequence). DNA of the CDR3: TGTGCCAGCAGGCCTCGTACTAGCGGAGGGACCTACAATGAGCAGTTCTTC. This encodes CASRPRTSGGTYNEQFF. The variable domain in full, with the rest retrieved from reference TRBV7-9 and TRBJ2-1, is DTGVSQNPRHKITKRGQNVTFRCDPISEHNRLYWYRQTLGQGPEFLTYFQNEAQLEKSRLLSDRFSAERPKGSFSTLEIQRTEQGDSAMYLCASRPRTSGGTYNEQFFGPGTRLTVL.

The gene calls are TRBV7-6 and TRBJ1-1, with TRBD1 matching 7 bases. CDR3 length: 16 residues. Per germline, CDR1 SGHVS and CDR2 FNYEAQ. Trimming cost V 1 base and J 1 base; bases outside gene matches: 6. The CDR3 region is CASSLGRTGGNTEAFF. For the CDR3, the DNA is TGTGCCAGCAGCTTAGGGAGGACAGGAGGGAACACTGAAGCTTTCTTT.

V and J are TRBV6-1 and TRBJ1-2, with 8 bases fitting TRBD1. This CDR3 spans 16 amino acids. J was trimmed by 4 bases and V by 3 bases; bases with no gene match: 10. In germline, CDR1 is MNHNS, CDR2 SASEGT. Here the CDR3 reads CASSDRQGRPPYGYTF. In DNA, the CDR3 is TGTGCCAGCAGTGACAGACAGGGGCGGCCGCCCTATGGCTACACCTTC.

This rearrangement joins TRBV11-3 to TRBJ2-1; 8 nucleotides line up with TRBD2. The CDR3 is made up of 15 amino acids. CDR1 is SGHNT and CDR2 is YENEEA in the germline V gene. J lost 5 bases, V lost 1 base, and 4 bases had no gene match. This CDR3 is CASSLAGGRNNEQFF. Written as DNA, the CDR3 is TGTGCCAGCAGCTTAGCGGGAGGGCGGAACAATGAGCAGTTCTTC.

The chain links TRBV2 to TRBJ2-7, with no clear D. V lost 3 bases, J lost 2 bases, and 11 bases lay in between. This CDR3 has 14 residues. The germline gives CDR1 SNHLY, CDR2 FYNNEI. The DNA for the CDR3 is TGTGCCAGCAGTGACTCATACTATACCTACGAGCAGTACTTC. Its translation is CASSDSYYTYEQYF.

On this clone: The same CDR3 arises from other DNA sequences in this sample as well. The V and J genes are TRBV29-1 and TRBJ2-5; 7 bases match TRBD1. The germline V gene encodes CDR1 SQVTM and CDR2 ANQGSEA. The CDR3 totals 12 residues. The V gene end was trimmed by 6 bases and the J gene end by 1 base; junction bases not matched to a gene: 2. DNA of the CDR3: TGCAGCGTCCGGACAGGCCAAGAGACCCAGTACTTC. It codes for CSVRTGQETQYF.

The chain has TRBV5-4 and TRBJ1-3; possibly TRBD1 for D (5 bases). This CDR3 has 14 residues. Trimming removed 2 bases at V and 0 bases at J, with 6 bases between. The germline V gene encodes CDR1 SGHNT and CDR2 YYREEE (reference sequence). CDR3 loop: CASSFDSSGNTIYF. DNA of the CDR3: TGTGCCAGCAGCTTTGACAGCTCTGGAAACACCATATATTTT.

This clone was counted once. The CDR3 here is CASSLVSRAYEQYF. DNA of the CDR3: TGTGCCAGCAGCTTGGTTAGCCGAGCCTACGAGCAGTACTTC. The genes are TRBV5-6 and TRBJ2-7; D remains unclear. This CDR3 spans 14 amino acids. V was cut by 0 bases and J by 2 bases, with 9 bases left in between. Germline CDR1 is SGHDT and CDR2 is YYEEEE.

The genes are TRBV9 and TRBJ2-1; 10 bases are a match to TRBD1. The J segment lost 2 bases and the V segment lost 2 bases, leaving 4 bases of the junction unmatched. Germline V gene lookup returns CDR1 SGDLS and CDR2 YYNGEE. The length of the CDR3 is 16 residues. The CDR3 DNA is TGTGCCAGCAGCGTTACCGGGACAGGGGCCTACAATGAGCAGTTCTTC. Amino acid sequence: CASSVTGTGAYNEQFF.

The chain employs TRBV7-9 and TRBJ2-2; 7 nucleotides agree with TRBD1. This CDR3 is 15 amino acids long. The junction had 4 bases not matched to a gene; V was cut back by 5 bases and J by 1 base. Germline V gene data show CDR1 as SEHNR and CDR2 as FQNEAQ (reference sequence). The CDR3 DNA is TGTGCCAGCAGCAGCGGACAGGAGAACACCGGGGAGCTGTTTTTT. Its protein is CASSSGQENTGELFF.

This clone was seen just once. V and J are TRBV5-1 and TRBJ2-1, with 8 bases identical to TRBD2. V shed 3 bases, J shed 7 bases, and the junction held 9 bases outside the gene matches. This CDR3 contains 15 residues. Germline V gene data show CDR1 as SGHRS and CDR2 as YFSETQ. CDR3 sequence reads: CASSSGLALPNEQFF. Here the CDR3 DNA reads TGCGCCAGCAGCTCCGGACTAGCCCTACCTAATGAGCAGTTCTTC.

The chain has TRBV19 and TRBJ1-3, with 10 bases identical to TRBD1. V lost 0 bases to trimming and J lost 4 bases; unmatched junction nucleotides: 3. The germline V gene has CDR1 LNHDA and CDR2 SQIVND (reference sequence). The CDR3 consists of 16 residues. CDR3 nucleotide sequence: TGTGCCAGTAGTATAGATGGGACAGGGGTCGGAAACACCATATATTTT. It codes for CASSIDGTGVGNTIYF.

The rearrangement uses TRBV6-1 and TRBJ1-2, with 7 nucleotides matching TRBD1. The J segment lost 7 bases and the V segment lost 6 bases, leaving 14 bases of the junction unmatched. The germline V gene encodes CDR1 MNHNS and CDR2 SASEGT. This CDR3 is 15 amino acids long. CDR3: CASRPQGKSVFGYTF. The DNA of the CDR3 is TGTGCCAGCAGGCCACAGGGGAAGTCGGTTTTTGGCTACACCTTC.

V and J are TRBV19 and TRBJ2-2; possibly TRBD1 for D (6 bases). The germline V and J ends were trimmed by 5 bases and 6 bases, with 10 bases remaining between them. There are 13 residues in the CDR3. The germline V gene encodes CDR1 LNHDA and CDR2 SQIVND (reference sequence). The CDR3 DNA follows: TGTGCCAGTAGTGTTACAGGGTCCGGGGAGCTGTTTTTT. Residues: CASSVTGSGELFF. Drawing the rest from reference TRBV19 and TRBJ2-2, the complete variable domain is DGGITQSPKYLFRKEGQNVTLSCEQNLNHDAMYWYRQDPGQGLRLIYYSQIVNDFQKGDIAEGYSVSREKKESFPLTVTSAQKNPTAFYLCASSVTGSGELFFGEGSRLTVL.

The V and J genes are TRBV1 and TRBJ1-4. TRBV1 is classified as a pseudogene. CDR3 length: 15 residues. CDR3 in amino acids: CTIWVWTGFWEKLFF. DNA of the CDR3: TGCACCATATGGGTATGGACTGGTTTTTGGGAAAAACTGTTTTTT.

The chain couples TRBV2 to TRBJ2-7, with TRBD2 matching over 9 bases. The germline gives CDR1 SNHLY, CDR2 FYNNEI. The trim removed 6 bases at V and 7 bases at J, leaving 13 bases unmatched. CDR3 size: 15 residues. CDR3 sequence: CASSASLRGGSEQYF. Written as DNA, the CDR3 is TGTGCCAGCAGCGCCTCTTTGCGGGGGGGCTCGGAGCAGTACTTC.